This T cell receptor (beta chain) was recovered during a study of a mutant IDH1 vaccine in newly diagnosed glioma. Study-wide context: First vaccine doses came 4-6 weeks after radiotherapy alone, or with temozolomide cycles. An approximately 62% male, 37.5% female split and a mean age of approximately 38 years characterized treated patients. Scheduled at week 35, visit V12 preceded visit V13, held at week 47.

The time point was: week 47, end of study. Vaccination comprised doses that each held 300 ug of mutant IDH1 20-mer peptide, plus topical imiquimod. New astrocytomas of WHO grade 3 or 4 that were IDH1-mutant and ATRX-lost were found in the donors. The protocol was immunoSEQ multiplex PCR, while the TCRdb copy is restricted to in-frame clones and leaves out a portion. Among around 60,000 clones listed, 75% to 90% were seen once. Germline V gene data show CDR1 as MNHEY and CDR2 as SMNVEV (reference sequence). Trimming took 5 bases from V and 11 from J, leaving 24 bases between them. The CDR3 sequence is 15 residues long. Concerning this clone itself: Its antigen is unknown.

The genes are TRBV27 and TRBJ1-1; D is possibly TRBD1 (6 bases). The sample here was PBMCs, taken from a glioma patient whose treatment included an IDH1 peptide vaccine. The clonotype originates from a man under 40 with glioma. The chain's CDR3 is CASSPRYTGGGGAFF. CDR3 nucleotide sequence: TGTGCCAGCAGTCCTCGGTACACAGGCGGGGGGGGCGCTTTCTTT.